One and the same sample provided the 20 T cell receptor beta chains below, sequenced in a study of blood T cells in healthy people across ages. Then a second PCR, running roughly 6 to 11 cycles, was carried out with a sample-barcoded 5' primer and a J-beta primer mix. TCRdb processed the 5' RACE reads anew with MiXCR; each CDR3 protein has one entry. The table includes 1.5 million to 2 million distinct CDR3 sequences, 28% detected once. Sequenced: blood. Receptors were obtained from a woman in her twenties or thirties in good health.

The gene calls are TRBV6-2 or TRBV6-3 and TRBJ1-2; weak D call: TRBD1 (5 bases). V lost 0 bases to trimming and J lost 7 bases, with 12 bases between them. The CDR3 loop spans 14 amino acids. The germline V gene encodes CDR1 MNHEY and CDR2 SVGEGT. The CDR3 coding sequence is TGTGCCAGCAGTTACTCTGGACCGGGACTTGGCTACACCTTC. Protein product: CASSYSGPGLGYTF.

Concerning this clonotype itself: The junction shows a germline mismatch at one end, possibly a read error. The chain uses TRBV27 and TRBJ2-3, with 9 bases aligning to TRBD2. The CDR3 runs 17 residues. Germline CDR1 is MNHEY and CDR2 is SMNVEV (reference sequence). The CDR3 loop reads CATSPSLAGKGADTQYF. The CDR3 region has the DNA TGTGCCACCAGTCCGTCCCTAGCGGGAAAGGGGGCAGATACGCAGTATTTT.

This chain connects TRBV7-3 to TRBJ1-1; D gene ambiguous. Germline values: CDR1 SGHTA, CDR2 FQGTGA. The CDR3 has 14 amino acids. V gave up 2 bases and J gave up 2 bases, with 9 bases separating them. The CDR3 DNA is TGTGCCAGCAGCTTAGCCGGATATAACACTGAAGCTTTCTTT. Translated, it gives CASSLAGYNTEAFF.

The chain recombines TRBV2 with TRBJ2-7; 10 bases agree with TRBD2. V lost 7 bases, J lost 0 bases, and 9 bases stayed unmatched. In germline, CDR1 is SNHLY, CDR2 FYNNEI. The CDR3 has 16 amino acids. The CDR3 sequence is CASTDSGGQSSYEQYF. DNA for the CDR3: TGTGCCAGCACGGATAGCGGGGGGCAAAGCTCCTACGAGCAGTACTTC.

The rearrangement uses TRBV7-2 and TRBJ2-7; TRBD1 or TRBD2 may be the D gene (6 bases each). V was trimmed by 4 bases and J by 3 bases, leaving 16 bases between them. The length of the CDR3 is 15 residues. From germline, CDR1 is SGHTA and CDR2 FQGNSA. CDR3: CASSSQGGRVYEQYF. CDR3 sequence (DNA): TGTGCCAGCAGCTCCCAAGGGGGGCGCGTCTACGAGCAGTACTTC. The entire variable domain, with the rest obtained from reference TRBV7-2 and TRBJ2-7, is as follows: GAGVSQSPSNKVTEKGKDVELRCDPISGHTALYWYRQSLGQGLEFLIYFQGNSAPDKSGLPSDRFSAERTGGSVSTLTIQRTQQEDSAVYLCASSSQGGRVYEQYFGPGTRLTVT.

This CDR3 reads CASSRDRGLNTEAFF. DNA for the CDR3: TGTGCCAGCAGCCGAGACAGGGGGCTAAATACTGAAGCTTTCTTT. The V gene is TRBV11-2, the J gene TRBJ1-1; 10 nucleotides line up with TRBD1. The CDR3 is 15 amino acids. Germline-derived CDR1 and CDR2 are SGHAT and FQNNGV. Losses at the gene ends were 5 bases for V and 5 bases for J; bases not matched to a gene: 8.

The V call is TRBV30, the J call TRBJ2-1; 10 bases fit TRBD1. Germline V CDR1 and CDR2: GTSNPN, SVGIG (reference sequence). V lost 7 bases and J lost 7; bases outside the gene matches: 10. This CDR3 is 14 amino acids long. The CDR3 DNA follows: TGTGCCTTCACACCGGGACAGGGGACGAATGAGCAGTTCTTC. Translating gives CAFTPGQGTNEQFF.

This clonotype was seen repeatedly, ten times or more. This sequence joins TRBV6-5 and TRBJ1-2, with D perhaps TRBD1 (6 bases). Trimming cost V 2 bases and J 6 bases, with 10 bases left between them. From germline, CDR1 is MNHEY and CDR2 SVGAGI. This CDR3 region has 13 residues. The CDR3 DNA is TGTGCCAGCAGTTACGGGGGGGCGGATGGCTACACCTTC. This encodes CASSYGGADGYTF.

As concerns this clonotype: Given a much more abundant clone one base away, this may be a read error. The chain carries TRBV7-2 and TRBJ1-2, with D hard to call. Germline V lookup: CDR1 SGHTA, CDR2 FQGNSA. V shed 7 bases and J shed 0 bases, with 15 bases lying between them. The length of the CDR3 is 15 residues. The CDR3 DNA reads TGTGCCAGCAACTGGGGTACGGGCACTAACTATGGCTACACCTTC. Translated, it gives CASNWGTGTNYGYTF.

This clonotype was recorded many times. The chain combines TRBV18 with TRBJ1-2; D uncertain. V was trimmed by 4 bases and J by 5 bases, leaving 11 bases between them. This CDR3 is 13 amino acids long. Germline values: CDR1 KGHSH, CDR2 LQKENI. The CDR3 loop reads CASSHSGRYGYTF. The CDR3 nucleotides are TGTGCCAGCTCACACTCCGGGAGATATGGCTACACCTTC.

This clonotype was seen a few times. The junction departs from the called germline gene at one end, perhaps through a read error. This sequence joins TRBV2 and TRBJ2-3, with 10 bases aligning to TRBD2. Germline CDR1 and CDR2: SNHLY and FYNNEI. The CDR3 contains 14 residues. The CDR3 DNA reads as TGCGCCAGCAAATCTAGCGGGGGTACAGATACGCAGTATTTT. Translated: CASKSSGGTDTQYF.

The CDR3: CASSQDYRAEAFF. In DNA, the CDR3 is TGCGCCAGCAGCCAAGATTACAGGGCTGAAGCTTTCTTT. The chain joins TRBV4-3 to TRBJ1-1; tentatively, D is TRBD1 (6 bases). Germline V gene sequence: CDR1 LGHNA, CDR2 YSLEER. V dropped 0 bases and J dropped 6 bases, with 8 bases sitting between them. The CDR3 has 13 residues.

Turning to this clonotype: It may be a read error: a sequence one base away is much more abundant. This is likely a read error, given that the CDR3 carries no conserved phenylalanine or tryptophan at its end. V is TRBV9 and J is TRBJ1-6; D call uncertain. V shed 3 bases and J shed 7 bases, with 8 bases lying between them. CDR1 and CDR2 from the germline V gene are SGDLS and YYNGEE. The CDR3 contains 13 residues. The CDR3 reads CASSGIGNSPLHL. The CDR3, as DNA: TGTGCCAGCAGCGGGATCGGAAATTCACCCCTCCACTTG.

About this clonotype itself: A much bigger clone sits one base away, suggesting this may be a read error. The chain uses TRBV29-1 and TRBJ2-3, with D possibly being TRBD2 (6 bases). The V gene lost 3 bases and the J gene lost 8 bases, with 12 bases spanning the gap. The CDR3 runs 12 residues. Germline values: CDR1 SQVTM, CDR2 ANQGSEA. CDR3 sequence reads: CSVDLLGSTQYF. CDR3 bases: TGCAGCGTTGACCTGCTCGGGAGTACGCAGTATTTT.

This clonotype was recorded many times. The chain has TRBV6-1 and TRBJ2-1; D is possibly TRBD2 (5 bases). CDR1 and CDR2 (germline): MNHNS, SASEGT. Trimming stripped 7 bases from V and 6 bases from J, with 25 bases between. This CDR3 region has 17 residues. The CDR3 region is CASTLVGSVILSNEQFF. Here the CDR3 DNA reads TGTGCCAGCACCCTAGTGGGTAGCGTCATCCTAAGCAATGAGCAGTTCTTC.

The CDR3 loop is CASQDRAGRETQYF. The CDR3, as DNA: TGTGCCAGCCAAGACAGGGCTGGGCGGGAGACCCAGTACTTC. The gene calls are TRBV3-1 and TRBJ2-5, with 7 nucleotides matching TRBD1. Trimming at V came to 8 bases and at J to 5 bases, leaving 11 bases not matched to a gene. The CDR3 has 14 amino acids. The germline V gene has CDR1 LGHDT and CDR2 YNNKEL (reference sequence).

In this sample, this clonotype turned up many times. The chain carries TRBV29-1 and TRBJ2-5, with a possible D match to TRBD2 (7 bases). Germline V gives CDR1 SQVTM, CDR2 ANQGSEA. V was clipped by 4 bases and J by 1 base, with 16 bases between them. The CDR3 contains 15 residues. CDR3 amino acids: CSVGGGGRVQETQYF. The CDR3 DNA is TGCAGCGTTGGCGGCGGGGGCAGGGTCCAAGAGACCCAGTACTTC.

V is TRBV29-1 and J is TRBJ2-7; D not resolved. The length of the CDR3 is 13 residues. V was clipped by 2 bases and J by 2 bases, with 10 bases between them. The germline CDR1 and CDR2 sequences are SQVTM and ANQGSEA. In DNA form, the CDR3 reads TGCAGCGTTGAAAAAGGAAACGCCTACGAGCAGTACTTC. Its translation: CSVEKGNAYEQYF.

The chain uses TRBV7-2 and TRBJ2-6; unclear D gene. Germline V gene lookup returns CDR1 SGHTA and CDR2 FQGNSA. The V end was cut by 5 bases, the J end by 5 bases, with 7 bases between. The length of the CDR3 is 13 residues. The CDR3: CASSPVRANVLTF. Here the CDR3 DNA reads TGTGCCAGCAGCCCGGTTAGGGCCAACGTCCTGACTTTC.

This clonotype was observed at least ten times. The chain uses TRBV24-1 and TRBJ2-5, with a possible D match to TRBD2 (5 bases). V lost 7 bases to trimming and J lost 5 bases, with 13 bases between them. CDR3 length equals 13 residues. CDR1 is KGHDR, CDR2 SFDVKD, per germline. The chain's CDR3 is CATRRGSEETQYF. CDR3 in DNA: TGTGCCACCAGACGTGGGAGTGAGGAGACCCAGTACTTC.